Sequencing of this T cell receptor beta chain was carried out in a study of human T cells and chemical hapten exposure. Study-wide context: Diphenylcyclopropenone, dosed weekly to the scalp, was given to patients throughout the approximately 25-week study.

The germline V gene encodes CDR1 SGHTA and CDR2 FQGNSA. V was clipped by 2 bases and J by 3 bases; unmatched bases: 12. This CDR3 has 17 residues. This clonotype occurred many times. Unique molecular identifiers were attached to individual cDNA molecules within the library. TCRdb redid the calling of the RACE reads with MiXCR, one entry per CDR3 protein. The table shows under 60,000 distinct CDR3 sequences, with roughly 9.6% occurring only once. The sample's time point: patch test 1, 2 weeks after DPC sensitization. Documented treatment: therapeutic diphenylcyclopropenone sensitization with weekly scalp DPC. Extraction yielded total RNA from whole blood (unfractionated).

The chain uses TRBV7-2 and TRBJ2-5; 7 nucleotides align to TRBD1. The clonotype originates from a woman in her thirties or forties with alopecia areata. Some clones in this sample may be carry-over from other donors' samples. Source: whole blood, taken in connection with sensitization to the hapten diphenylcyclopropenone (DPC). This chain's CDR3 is CASSLLGGRIPKETQYF. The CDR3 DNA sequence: TGTGCCAGCAGCTTACTAGGGGGCCGAATCCCAAAAGAGACCCAGTACTTC.